This T cell receptor (beta chain) was sequenced during a study of regulatory T cells in long-lasting Graves disease. Time point specified: persistent/refractory GD, antithyroid drugs over 5 years with positive TRAb. PBMCs were the source of the RNA used for TCR sequencing. The V end lost 3 bases, the J end lost 10 bases, and 12 bases lay between the germline ends. The CDR3 consists of 11 residues. Germline V CDR1 and CDR2: SQVTM, ANQGSEA. This clonotype appeared many times. Its antigen is not identified. General study points: Persistent-disease Graves' patients showed less TCR diversity than new cases. Limited samples may have lowered accuracy.

Assembly of TCR beta libraries relied on iRepertoire HTBI primers together with Arm-PCR of CDR3 regions. Per the authors' pipeline: Segment identification across samples yielded 55 to 65 TRBV and around 13 TRBJ segments. TCRdb re-called the multiplex PCR reads with MiXCR, one entry per CDR3 protein. The V and J calls were not made by the authors but by TCRdb's processing. The sample contains approximately 380,000 distinct CDR3 sequences, around 21% of which appear only once. The chain carries TRBV29-1 and TRBJ1-1; D is unresolved. Specimen: peripheral blood mononuclear cells (PBMCs), collected when the disease was refractory, from a patient treated with antithyroid drugs. The sequence came from a female donor with Graves disease. In DNA, the CDR3 is TGCAGCGTTGAGGCCGTTGAGGGAGCTTTCTTT. Encoded protein: CSVEAVEGAFF.